This T cell receptor (beta chain) was sequenced for a study of blood T cell repertoires in COVID-19 (dated by TCRdb to 2018 to 2020). Notes on the research overall: Samples covering the acute and convalescent phases of COVID-19 were provided by collaborators in the United States, Italy and Spain. The repertoires were made available in a free public database intended to serve as a resource for research on the immune response to SARS-CoV-2. HLA class I and class II types, where available, came from metadata supplied by the sample provider rather than from assay-based typing. The sample metadata nearly always contained a de-identified subject ID, COVID-19 status, age in years and sex. Subjects who had been exposed to COVID-19, were actively infected with it, or had recovered from it provided the deeply sampled blood TCRbeta repertoires that made up the dataset. The prospective study material was composed of cDNA or gDNA derived from T cells, B-cell-depleted T cells, or PBMCs. Samples came from the ongoing ImmuneRACE study (first 160 participants) plus 1,254 subjects from 6 global collaborators.

A note on this clone: What antigen it recognizes has not been identified. No much larger clone exists at a distance of one base, and base qualities are not known.

TCRbeta CDR3 regions were amplified from genomic DNA by means of the immunoSEQ Assay, a bias-controlled multiplex PCR. On the authors' methods: The number of nucleated cells in each sample was estimated by amplification of reference gene primers within the assay. Sequence reads were collapsed and filtered to measure the absolute abundance of every unique TCRbeta CDR3 rearrangement. For each sample, productive Simpson clonality was calculated as the square root of Simpson's diversity index over productive rearrangements. TCRdb's version of the immuneACCESS table is confined to in-frame rearrangements and falls short of the full clone set. An unresolved V gene accounts for under half of the shortfall where checked; the remainder is of unknown origin. D and trimming come from the DNA, and the V and J calls and clone size come from that table. Present in this sample are some 220,000 clones, 70% to 90% of which were seen just once. The biggest ten clones account for around 12% of the sample.

Here V drops 3 bases and J drops 3 bases, and the junction holds 0 bases not matched to any gene. According to the germline V gene, CDR1 reads SNHLY and CDR2 reads FYNNEI. The CDR3 numbers 15 residues from cysteine through phenylalanine. Only the CDR3 portion is preserved as DNA: 45 bases, with reading frame beginning at the first base. The full study reports these points: The quantity of clinical and demographic metadata differed by source and by participant and was supplied without curation.

Another Seattle source contributed samples from volunteer blood donors who had recovered from COVID-19. Each collaborating institution followed its own protocols to collect whole blood in K2EDTA tubes. Collaborator samples were shipped for TCRbeta analysis as frozen whole blood, isolated PBMCs, or DNA extracted from either sample type. The rearrangement combines TRBV2 with TRBJ2-2, with 11 junctional bases fitting TRBD2. The source material was peripheral blood. The receptor comes from a woman between 18 and 29 years old who had recovered from COVID-19. The bases read TGTGCCAGCAGTGAGGGACTAGCGGACACCGGGGAGCTGTTTTTT. This codes for CASSEGLADTGELFF.